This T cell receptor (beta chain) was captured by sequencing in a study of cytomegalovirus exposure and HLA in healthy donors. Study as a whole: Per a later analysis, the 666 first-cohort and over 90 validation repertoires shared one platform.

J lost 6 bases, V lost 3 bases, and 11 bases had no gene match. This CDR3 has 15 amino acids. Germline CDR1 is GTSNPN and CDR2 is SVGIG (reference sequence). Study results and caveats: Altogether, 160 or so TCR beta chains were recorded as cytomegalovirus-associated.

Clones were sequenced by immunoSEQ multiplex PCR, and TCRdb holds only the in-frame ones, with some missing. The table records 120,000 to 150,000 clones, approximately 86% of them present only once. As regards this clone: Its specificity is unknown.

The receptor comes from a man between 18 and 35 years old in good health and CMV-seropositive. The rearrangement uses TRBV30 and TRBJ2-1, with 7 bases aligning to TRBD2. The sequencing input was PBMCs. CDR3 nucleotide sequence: TGTGCCTGGAGCCACCTGGGGAGGGGCCTCAATGAGCAGTTCTTC. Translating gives CAWSHLGRGLNEQFF.